Given below is one T cell receptor beta chain in context. As yet, its antigen is unknown. The time point here: persistent/refractory GD, antithyroid drugs over 5 years with positive TRAb. Scientists built the TCR library using RNA that was extracted from PBMCs. The data stem from a study of regulatory T cells in long-lasting Graves disease. Whole-study findings and limits: Persistent patients had more shared public clonotypes (under 3,000) than new patients (roughly 970).

With V trimmed by 7 bases and J by 5 bases, 7 bases remained unmatched. CDR1 is SGHRS and CDR2 is YFSETQ in the germline V gene. CDR3 length: 13 amino acids. Building the TCR beta libraries relied on iRepertoire HTBI primers, and CDR3 regions underwent Arm-PCR. TCRdb called the multiplex PCR reads again in MiXCR, with one record for every CDR3 protein. The table includes 600,000 to 800,000 distinct CDR3 sequences, around 30% detected once. The TCR comes from a female donor with Graves disease. V and J are TRBV5-1 and TRBJ1-1; 8 bases align to TRBD1. Sequenced here: peripheral blood mononuclear cells (PBMCs), sampled when the disease was refractory, from a patient treated with antithyroid drugs. CDR3 protein: CASGRGQGTEAFF. The CDR3 nucleotides are TGCGCCAGCGGCAGGGGGCAAGGGACTGAAGCTTTCTTT.